What follows are 20 T cell receptor beta chains derived from one specimen sequenced in a study of CD8 T cells in ankylosing spondylitis. Each CDR3 protein gets one entry after TCRdb re-called the 5' RACE reads with MiXCR. The repertoire consists of around 130,000 distinct CDR3 sequences, with about a tenth occurring once and the leading ten covering 2.5% to 3.5%. Input material: blood, either unsorted or a sorted T cell fraction (not recorded which). All receptors derive from a male donor with ankylosing spondylitis or in good health (not recorded which).

This clonotype was picked up a small number of times. The rearrangement joins TRBV18 to TRBJ1-1; 12 bases are shared with TRBD1. This CDR3 has 15 amino acids. Germline values: CDR1 KGHSH, CDR2 LQKENI. With 3 bases clipped from V and 2 bases from J, the junction kept 1 base outside the gene matches. The CDR3, as DNA: TGTGCCAGCTCACCCGGGACAGGGGGCAACACTGAAGCTTTCTTT. Translation gives CASSPGTGGNTEAFF.

This chain joins TRBV6-1 and TRBJ2-3; perhaps TRBD1 as D (6 bases). Germline V gene data show CDR1 as MNHNS and CDR2 as SASEGT. Trimming stripped 6 bases from V and 2 bases from J, with 12 bases between. The CDR3 consists of 14 residues. The CDR3 DNA is TGTGCCAGCAGCCGGACAGTGAACACAGATACGCAGTATTTT. The encoded protein is CASSRTVNTDTQYF.

Ten or more counts support this clonotype. The chain recombines TRBV5-1 with TRBJ2-1; 8 bases line up with TRBD2. The V gene's germline CDR1 is SGHRS and CDR2 YFSETQ. The J segment lost 4 bases and the V segment lost 4 bases, leaving 10 bases of the junction unmatched. CDR3 length: 16 residues. DNA of the CDR3: TGCGCCAGCAGCGCACAACCGGGACTAGATTACAATGAGCAGTTCTTC. Its translation is CASSAQPGLDYNEQFF.

This clonotype occurred many times. In DNA form, the CDR3 reads TGCAGCGTTGAGATTACTAGCGCGGACTACGAGCAGTACTTC. It yields the protein CSVEITSADYEQYF. The chain joins TRBV29-1 to TRBJ2-7; 7 nucleotides align to TRBD2. Per the germline V gene, CDR1 is SQVTM and CDR2 is ANQGSEA. The CDR3 contains 14 residues. Trimming at V came to 3 bases and at J to 3 bases, leaving 8 bases not matched to a gene.

This clonotype was recorded at least ten times. This rearrangement joins TRBV7-8 to TRBJ2-3; D may be TRBD1 (6 bases). Trimming took 2 bases from V and 1 from J, leaving 10 bases between them. CDR1 and CDR2 (germline): SGHVS, FQNEAQ. This CDR3 is built from 15 residues. The CDR3 coding sequence is TGTGCCAGCAGCTTACAGGACAGCGGCACAGATACGCAGTATTTT. It is translated as CASSLQDSGTDTQYF. The full variable domain, rest sourced from reference TRBV7-8 and TRBJ2-3, is GAGVSQSPRYKVAKRGQDVALRCDPISGHVSLFWYQQALGQGPEFLTYFQNEAQLDKSGLPSDRFFAERPEGSVSTLKIQRTQQEDSAVYLCASSLQDSGTDTQYFGPGTRLTVL.

There are a few counts of this clonotype. V is TRBV20-1 and J is TRBJ2-1; TRBD2 agrees at 7 bases. The V segment lost 3 bases and the J segment 6 bases; nucleotides outside the gene matches: 8. CDR1 is DFQATT and CDR2 is SNEGSKA in the germline V gene (reference sequence). This CDR3 contains 14 residues. CDR3 sequence reads: CSASSGRAANEQFF. CDR3 DNA sequence: TGCAGTGCTAGTAGTGGGAGGGCCGCCAATGAGCAGTTCTTC.

This clonotype has at least ten counts. V usage is TRBV20-1 and J usage is TRBJ2-3; 8 bases match TRBD2. This CDR3 spans 13 amino acids. Germline CDR1 and CDR2: DFQATT and SNEGSKA (reference sequence). Trimming cost V 4 bases and J 8 bases; bases outside gene matches: 8. CDR3 sequence (DNA): TGCAGTGCTACAAAGCGGGAGAGCACTACGCAGTATTTT. Its translation is CSATKRESTTQYF.

This clonotype was observed at least ten times. This chain connects TRBV7-2 to TRBJ2-7, with 14 bases fitting TRBD2. The V and J ends lost 8 bases and 2 bases, in that order; junction bases with no gene match: 5. The CDR3 is 15 residues long. CDR1 and CDR2 (germline): SGHTA, FQGNSA. CDR3 region: CASGLAGGSPYEQYF. CDR3 DNA: TGTGCCAGCGGACTAGCGGGAGGCTCCCCCTACGAGCAGTACTTC.

Ten or more counts support this clonotype. The chain combines TRBV7-2 with TRBJ2-5; 8 bases agree with TRBD1. Germline values: CDR1 SGHTA, CDR2 FQGNSA. CDR3 size: 16 residues. V lost 1 base, J lost 6 bases, and 10 bases stayed unmatched. The CDR3 coding sequence is TGTGCCAGCAGCTTAGGGACAGGGAGCCCAAGGCAGACCCAGTACTTC. It translates to CASSLGTGSPRQTQYF.

This chain uses TRBV6-5 with TRBJ2-6; D possibly uses TRBD1 or TRBD2 (5 bases each). Germline V gene lookup returns CDR1 MNHEY and CDR2 SVGAGI. CDR3 length: 17 residues. Trimming pared 4 bases from V and 0 bases from J, leaving 13 bases between. CDR3 loop: CASSSPGRFSGANVLTF. In DNA, the CDR3 is TGTGCCAGCAGTTCTCCGGGACGGTTCTCTGGGGCCAACGTCCTGACTTTC.

This clonotype was recorded many times. This chain connects TRBV13 to TRBJ2-2; D gene ambiguous. V lost 5 bases and J lost 7, with 8 bases in between. The germline CDR1 and CDR2 sequences are PRHDT and FYEKMQ (reference sequence). The length of the CDR3 is 12 residues. The CDR3 reads CASSPFLGELFF. DNA of the CDR3: TGTGCCAGCAGCCCATTCCTCGGGGAGCTGTTTTTT.

This clonotype was seen repeatedly, ten times or more. The chain carries TRBV10-3 and TRBJ2-1, with 7 bases fitting TRBD2. This CDR3 has 18 residues. From germline, CDR1 is ENHRY and CDR2 SYGVKD. Unmatched junction bases numbered 16, after V lost 0 bases and J lost 8 bases. CDR3 coding DNA: TGTGCCATCAGTGAGTCGTCAGCCGGGACTACCATGTCGGATGAGCAGTTCTTC. Its translation is CAISESSAGTTMSDEQFF.

In this sample, this clonotype turned up many times. The chain has TRBV29-1 and TRBJ2-7; D may correspond to TRBD1 or TRBD2 (5 bases each). The length of the CDR3 is 12 residues. Germline CDR1 reads SQVTM; CDR2 reads ANQGSEA. The germline V and J ends were trimmed by 6 bases and 1 base, with 10 bases remaining between them. CDR3 nucleotides: TGCAGCGTACTTGGGGGTTCCTACGAGCAGTACTTC. Translation gives CSVLGGSYEQYF.

This clonotype was observed many times. The gene calls are TRBV12-3 or TRBV12-4 and TRBJ2-3; 7 bases match TRBD2. V dropped 6 bases and J dropped 8; count of bases not matched to a gene: 5. The CDR3 runs to 12 residues. The CDR3 protein is CASSTSDSTQYF. DNA for the CDR3: TGTGCCAGCAGCACTAGCGATAGTACGCAGTATTTT.

V gene TRBV11-2 combines with J gene TRBJ2-3; 13 bases match TRBD2. The germline gives CDR1 SGHAT, CDR2 FQNNGV. Losses at the gene ends were 4 bases for V and 1 base for J; bases not matched to a gene: 11. The CDR3 contains 19 residues. The CDR3 DNA follows: TGTGCCAGCAGCTCAGAACTAGCGGGAGGGCCGTCTGGCACAGATACGCAGTATTTT. This sequence encodes CASSSELAGGPSGTDTQYF. Based on the CDR3 plus reference TRBV11-2 and TRBJ2-3, the full variable domain is EAGVAQSPRYKIIEKRQSVAFWCNPISGHATLYWYQQILGQGPKLLIQFQNNGVVDDSQLPKDRFSAERLKGVDSTLKIQPAKLEDSAVYLCASSSELAGGPSGTDTQYFGPGTRLTVL.

This clonotype occurred many times. V gene TRBV5-1 combines with J gene TRBJ2-2; a weak D match, TRBD1 (6 bases). In germline, CDR1 is SGHRS, CDR2 YFSETQ. This CDR3 comprises 16 residues. Trimming pared 0 bases from V and 4 bases from J, leaving 13 bases between. The CDR3 here is CASSLVQGRGTGELFF. In nucleotides, the CDR3 is TGCGCCAGCAGCTTGGTTCAGGGGCGAGGCACCGGGGAGCTGTTTTTT.

This sequence joins TRBV6-5 and TRBJ1-5, with 7 bases fitting TRBD1. Germline V CDR1 and CDR2: MNHEY, SVGAGI. The CDR3 loop spans 18 amino acids. Unmatched junction bases numbered 10, after V lost 2 bases and J lost 0 bases. CDR3 residues: CASSYSTGAGVSNQPQHF. The CDR3 DNA sequence: TGTGCCAGCAGTTACAGTACAGGGGCGGGAGTTAGCAATCAGCCCCAGCATTTT.

This clonotype was observed at least ten times. J is TRBJ2-1 and V is TRBV2; D remains ambiguous. The germline gives CDR1 SNHLY, CDR2 FYNNEI. This CDR3 spans 15 amino acids. Trimming removed 3 bases from V and 6 bases from J, with 15 bases in between. This CDR3 reads CASSEELVGSNEQFF. The CDR3 region has the DNA TGTGCCAGCAGTGAGGAACTGGTGGGTTCCAATGAGCAGTTCTTC.

This clonotype appeared many times. The chain carries TRBV20-1 and TRBJ2-1; the D is unclear. From germline, CDR1 is DFQATT and CDR2 SNEGSKA (reference sequence). The CDR3 spans 14 residues. The V and J ends lost 5 bases and 0 bases respectively, with 11 bases between them. This CDR3 reads CSALAESSYNEQFF. The CDR3, as DNA: TGCAGTGCTCTGGCGGAGAGCTCCTACAATGAGCAGTTCTTC.

The chain carries TRBV27 and TRBJ2-7; TRBD2 matches 7 bases. CDR3 length: 20 residues. V gave up 6 bases and J gave up 7 bases; unmatched junction bases: 30. Per germline, CDR1 MNHEY and CDR2 SMNVEV (reference sequence). The CDR3 DNA sequence: TGTGCCAGCAGCCACCGTGGGGCTAGCGGAATCCTTAGGGATGTGGGGGAGCAGTACTTC. It yields the protein CASSHRGASGILRDVGEQYF.